This T cell receptor (beta chain) comes out of a study of T cell changes during pregnancy in multiple sclerosis. Sequencing was performed with immunoSEQ multiplex PCR; in TCRdb, only in-frame clones are kept and a portion is missing. The data show 35,000 to 45,000 clones, about 85% seen once. Sample: CD4+ T cells from peripheral blood mononuclear cells, taken after pregnancy. This sequence was found in a female donor with multiple sclerosis, enrolled in a pregnancy study.

The chain's CDR3 is CASSQVAVEMNTEAFF. Written as DNA, the CDR3 is TGTGCCAGCAGCCAAGTGGCGGTCGAAATGAACACTGAAGCTTTCTTT. This sequence joins TRBV4-2 and TRBJ1-1; D gene unclear. The CDR3 runs to 16 residues. Trimming cost V 1 base and J 0 bases, with 12 bases left between them. The V gene's germline CDR1 is LGHNA and CDR2 YNFKEQ.